This entry describes one TCR beta chain. This sample was taken from a study of early T cells in non-severe SARS-CoV-2 infection. Germline-derived CDR1 and CDR2 are MGHRA and YSYEKL. The CDR3 totals 15 residues. V dropped 3 bases and J dropped 0; count of bases not matched to a gene: 4. TCRdb independently ran MiXCR on the 5' RACE reads; one entry per CDR3 protein. The table records about 64,000 distinct CDR3 sequences, around 20% of them present only once. The source was whole blood, collected at baseline. The rearrangement links TRBV4-1 to TRBJ1-1, with 7 bases aligning to TRBD1. The TCR sequence derives from an adult who was a healthcare worker with PCR-confirmed SARS-CoV-2 infection or an uninfected control (not recorded which). In nucleotides, the CDR3 is TGCGCCAGCAGCCAGGGGACAGTCTTGAACACTGAAGCTTTCTTT. This sequence encodes CASSQGTVLNTEAFF.